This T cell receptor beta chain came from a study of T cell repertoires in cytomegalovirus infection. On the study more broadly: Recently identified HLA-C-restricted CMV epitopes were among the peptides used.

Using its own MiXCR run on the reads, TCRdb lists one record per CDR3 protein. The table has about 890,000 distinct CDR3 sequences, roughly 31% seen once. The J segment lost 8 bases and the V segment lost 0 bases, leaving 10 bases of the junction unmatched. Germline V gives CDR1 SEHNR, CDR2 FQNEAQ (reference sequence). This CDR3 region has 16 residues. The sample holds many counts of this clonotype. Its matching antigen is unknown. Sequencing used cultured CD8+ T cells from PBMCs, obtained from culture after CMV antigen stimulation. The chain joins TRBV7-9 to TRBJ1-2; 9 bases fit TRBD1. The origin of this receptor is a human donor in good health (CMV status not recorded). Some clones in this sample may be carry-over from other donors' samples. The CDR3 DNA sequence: TGTGCCAGCAGCTTAGCCGGCGTGGACAGGGGTGAGGGCTACACCTTC. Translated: CASSLAGVDRGEGYTF.